This TCR beta chain was obtained from a study of CD8 T cells in Susac syndrome (dated by TCRdb to 2018 to 2020). In terms of the full investigation: Of the Susac syndrome patients who were sequenced, roughly 6 had clinically active disease and eight or nine were in clinical remission. At blood withdrawal, Susac syndrome patients were therapy-naive, treated with corticosteroids (with IVIg additionally given to some), or treated with IVIg alone. Whether CD8+ T cell activation and differentiation in Susac syndrome was antigen driven was tested using repertoire sequencing. The clonality of the CD8+ T cell repertoire was compared across 12 healthy donors, some 14 Susac syndrome patients and under 18 multiple sclerosis patients.

Overall results and qualifications from the work: The TCR sequencing and HLA analysis was acknowledged to have included a relatively small number of individuals. Roughly 15 and five Susac-specific public clones were found in the total CD8+ and CD8+ TEMRA repertoires, respectively. Susac syndrome CD8+ repertoires showed clonal expansion, highest in CD8+ TEMRA cells and greater in clinically active than remitting patients.

A word on this clonotype: No antigen is known for it. Base qualities are not provided; no much larger clone lies one nucleotide away.

RNA was extracted using the RNeasy kit, and about 0.5 to 1 ug of the RNA was reverse transcribed with random hexamers. The immunoSEQ multiplex PCR assay, which covers 54 Vbeta and 13 Jbeta segments, was used to amplify TCR beta CDR3 regions. To correct PCR amplification bias, a synthetic template baseline was used for both primer optimization and computational correction. Per the source publication's procedure: Reads were assigned to V, D and J genes according to IMGT and analyzed in immunoSEQ Analyzer, with only productive sequences retained. To calculate clonality, Shannon entropy was normalized by log2 of the number of productive unique sequences and then subtracted from one. Public and private clones were assessed among the 100 most prevalent clones of each patient and control. A clone was defined as Susac-specific if it was absent from the healthy and MS cohorts, from 950 to 1,300 published viral clones and from other ImmuneACCESS disease sequences. TCRdb took the public reads, trimmed them with fastp at Q25, ran MiXCR for clone calling and kept in-frame beta chains. Rows with one shared CDR3 protein collapse into an entry with the most common genes and DNA. The V and J calls shown here were made by TCRdb, not taken from the authors' results. Present in this sample are more than 95,000 distinct CDR3 sequences, around 95% of which were seen just once. The top ten clonotypes cover less than 0.25% of the sample.

From a lookup of the germline V gene, CDR1 and CDR2 are MNHEY and SVGAGI. The CDR3 holds 15 amino acids from the cysteine to the phenylalanine. Only the CDR3 portion is preserved as DNA: 45 bases, with reading frame beginning at the first base. V lost 5 bases and J lost 2 bases, and the count of bases not matched to a germline gene is 4. High-throughput TCR beta sequencing profiled peripheral blood CD8+ and CD4+ T cells from healthy donors, Susac syndrome patients and multiple sclerosis patients. The Susac syndrome patients fulfilled recently defined diagnostic criteria for either definite or probable disease. Bulk CD8+ and CD4+ T cells were purified by magnetic negative isolation, whereas CD8+ TEMRA cells were enriched by FACS. Blood was collected in EDTA tubes and processed within 24 hours, with PBMCs isolated through density gradient centrifugation. PBMCs intended for TCR sequencing were frozen in liquid nitrogen and were later thawed in a 37 degrees C water bath. A purity of at least 90% was achieved for sorted or isolated CD4+, CD8+ and CD8+ TEMRA cells.

This receptor was identified in a human donor with Susac syndrome. The sequencing input was CD8+ T cells from PBMCs. Rearrangement joined TRBV6-5 to TRBJ2-5, with 11 bases in between that match TRBD1. The DNA sequence follows: TGTGCCAGCAGTAACCGGGACAGGGGGCAAGAGACCCAGTACTTC. This translates into CASSNRDRGQETQYF.